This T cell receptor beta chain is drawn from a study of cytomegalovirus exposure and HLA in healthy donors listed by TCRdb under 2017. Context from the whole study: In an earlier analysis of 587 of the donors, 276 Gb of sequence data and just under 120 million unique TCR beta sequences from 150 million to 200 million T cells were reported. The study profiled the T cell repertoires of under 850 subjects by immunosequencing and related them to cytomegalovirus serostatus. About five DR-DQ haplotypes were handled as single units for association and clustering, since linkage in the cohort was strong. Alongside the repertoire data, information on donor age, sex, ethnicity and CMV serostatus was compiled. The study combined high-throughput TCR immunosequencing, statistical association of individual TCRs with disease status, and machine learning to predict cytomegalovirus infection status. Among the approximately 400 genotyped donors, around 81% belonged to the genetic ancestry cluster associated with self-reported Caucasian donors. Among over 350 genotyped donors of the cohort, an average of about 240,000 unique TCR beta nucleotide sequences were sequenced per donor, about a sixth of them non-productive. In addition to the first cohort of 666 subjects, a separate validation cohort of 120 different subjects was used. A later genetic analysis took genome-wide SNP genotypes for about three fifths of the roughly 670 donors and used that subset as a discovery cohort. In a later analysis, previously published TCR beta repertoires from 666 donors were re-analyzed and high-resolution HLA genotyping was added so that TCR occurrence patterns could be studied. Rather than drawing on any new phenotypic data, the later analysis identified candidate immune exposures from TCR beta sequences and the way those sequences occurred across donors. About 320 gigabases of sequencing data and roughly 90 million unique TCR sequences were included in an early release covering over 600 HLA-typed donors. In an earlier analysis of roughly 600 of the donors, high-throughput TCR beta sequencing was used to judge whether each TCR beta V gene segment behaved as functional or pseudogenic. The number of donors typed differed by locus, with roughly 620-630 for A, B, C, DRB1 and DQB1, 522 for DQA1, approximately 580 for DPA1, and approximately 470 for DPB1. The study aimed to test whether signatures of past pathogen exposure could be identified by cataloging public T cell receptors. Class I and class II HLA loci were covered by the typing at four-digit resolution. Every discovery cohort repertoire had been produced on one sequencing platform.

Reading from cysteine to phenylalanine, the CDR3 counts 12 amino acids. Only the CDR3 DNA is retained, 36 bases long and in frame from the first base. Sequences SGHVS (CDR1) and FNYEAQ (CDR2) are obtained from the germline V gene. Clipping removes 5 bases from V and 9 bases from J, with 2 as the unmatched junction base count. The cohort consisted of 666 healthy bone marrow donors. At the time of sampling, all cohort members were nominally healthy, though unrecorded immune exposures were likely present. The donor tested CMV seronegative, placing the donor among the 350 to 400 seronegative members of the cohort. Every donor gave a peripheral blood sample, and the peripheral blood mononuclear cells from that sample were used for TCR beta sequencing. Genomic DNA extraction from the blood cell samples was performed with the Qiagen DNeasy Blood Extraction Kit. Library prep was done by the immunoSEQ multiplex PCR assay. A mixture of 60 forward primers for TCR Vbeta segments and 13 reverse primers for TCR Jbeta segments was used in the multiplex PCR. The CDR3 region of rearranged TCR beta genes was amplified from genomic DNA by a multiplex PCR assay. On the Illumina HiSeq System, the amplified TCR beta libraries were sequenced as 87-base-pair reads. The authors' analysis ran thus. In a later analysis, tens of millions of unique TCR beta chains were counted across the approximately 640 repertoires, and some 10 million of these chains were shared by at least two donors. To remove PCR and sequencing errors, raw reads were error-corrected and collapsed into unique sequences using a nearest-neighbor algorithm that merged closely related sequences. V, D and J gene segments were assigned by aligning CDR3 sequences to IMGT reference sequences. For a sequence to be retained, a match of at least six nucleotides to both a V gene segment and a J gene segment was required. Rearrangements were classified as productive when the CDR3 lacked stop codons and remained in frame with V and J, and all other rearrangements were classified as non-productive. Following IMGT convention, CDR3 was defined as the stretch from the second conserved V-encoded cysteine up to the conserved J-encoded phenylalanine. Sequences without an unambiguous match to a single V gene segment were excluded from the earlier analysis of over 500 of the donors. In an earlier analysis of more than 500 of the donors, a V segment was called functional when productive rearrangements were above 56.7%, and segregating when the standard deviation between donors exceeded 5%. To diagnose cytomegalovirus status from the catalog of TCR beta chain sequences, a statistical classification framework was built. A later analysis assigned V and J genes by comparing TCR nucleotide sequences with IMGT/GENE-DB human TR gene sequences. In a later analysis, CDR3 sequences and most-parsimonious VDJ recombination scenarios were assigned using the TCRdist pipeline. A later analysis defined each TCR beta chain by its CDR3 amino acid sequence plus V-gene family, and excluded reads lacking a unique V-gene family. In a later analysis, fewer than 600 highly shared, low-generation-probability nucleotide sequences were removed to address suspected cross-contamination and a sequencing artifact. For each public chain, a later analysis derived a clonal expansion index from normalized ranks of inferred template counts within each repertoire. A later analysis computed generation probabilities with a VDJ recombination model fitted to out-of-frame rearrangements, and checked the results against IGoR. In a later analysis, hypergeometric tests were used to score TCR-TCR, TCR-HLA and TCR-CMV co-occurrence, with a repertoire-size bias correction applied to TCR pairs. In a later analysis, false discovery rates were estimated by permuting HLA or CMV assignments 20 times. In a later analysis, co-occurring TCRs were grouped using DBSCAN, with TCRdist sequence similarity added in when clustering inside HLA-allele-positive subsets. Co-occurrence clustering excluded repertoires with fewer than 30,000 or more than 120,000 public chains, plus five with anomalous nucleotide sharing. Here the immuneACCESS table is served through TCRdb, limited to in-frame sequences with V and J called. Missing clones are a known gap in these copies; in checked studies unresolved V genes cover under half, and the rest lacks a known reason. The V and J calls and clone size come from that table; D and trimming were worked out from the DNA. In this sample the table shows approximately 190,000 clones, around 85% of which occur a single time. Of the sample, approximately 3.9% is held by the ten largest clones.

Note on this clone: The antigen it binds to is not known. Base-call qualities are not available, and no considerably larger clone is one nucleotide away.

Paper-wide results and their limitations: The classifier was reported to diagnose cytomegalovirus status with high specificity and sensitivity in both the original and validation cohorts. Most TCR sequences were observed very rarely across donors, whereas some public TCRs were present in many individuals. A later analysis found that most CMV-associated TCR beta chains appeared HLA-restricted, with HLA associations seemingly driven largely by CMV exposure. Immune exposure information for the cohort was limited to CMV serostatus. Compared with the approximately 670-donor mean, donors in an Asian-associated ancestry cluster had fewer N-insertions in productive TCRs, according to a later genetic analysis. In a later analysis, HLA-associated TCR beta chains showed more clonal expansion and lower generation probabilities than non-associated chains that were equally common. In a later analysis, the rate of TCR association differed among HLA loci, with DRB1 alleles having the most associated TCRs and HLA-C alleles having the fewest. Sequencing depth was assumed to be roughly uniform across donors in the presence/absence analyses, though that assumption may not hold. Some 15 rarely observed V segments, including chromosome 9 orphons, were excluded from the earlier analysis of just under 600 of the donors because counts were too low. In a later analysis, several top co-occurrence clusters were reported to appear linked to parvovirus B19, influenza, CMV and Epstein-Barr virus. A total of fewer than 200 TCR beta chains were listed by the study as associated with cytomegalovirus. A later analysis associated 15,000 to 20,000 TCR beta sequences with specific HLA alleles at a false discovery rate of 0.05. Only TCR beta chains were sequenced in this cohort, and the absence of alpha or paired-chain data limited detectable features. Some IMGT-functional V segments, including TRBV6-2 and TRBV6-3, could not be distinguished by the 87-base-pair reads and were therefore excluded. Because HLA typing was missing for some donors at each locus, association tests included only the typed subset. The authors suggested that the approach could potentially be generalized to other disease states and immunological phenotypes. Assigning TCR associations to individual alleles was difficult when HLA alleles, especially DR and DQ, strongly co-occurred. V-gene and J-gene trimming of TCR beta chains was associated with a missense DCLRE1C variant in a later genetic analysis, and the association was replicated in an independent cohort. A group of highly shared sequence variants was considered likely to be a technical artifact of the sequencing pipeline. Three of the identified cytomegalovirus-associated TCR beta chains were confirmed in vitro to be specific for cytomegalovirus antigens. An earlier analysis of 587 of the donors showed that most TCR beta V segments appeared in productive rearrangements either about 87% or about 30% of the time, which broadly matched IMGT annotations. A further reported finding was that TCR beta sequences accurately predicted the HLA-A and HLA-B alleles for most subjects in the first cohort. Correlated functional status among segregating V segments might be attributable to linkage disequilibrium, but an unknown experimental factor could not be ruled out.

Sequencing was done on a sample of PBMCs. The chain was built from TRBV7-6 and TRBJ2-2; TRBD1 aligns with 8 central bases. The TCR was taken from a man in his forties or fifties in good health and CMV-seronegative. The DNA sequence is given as TGTGCCAGCAGCGACAGGGGTCGGGAGCTGTTTTTT. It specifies CASSDRGRELFF.